This TCR beta chain came from a study of T cell changes during pregnancy in multiple sclerosis. CDR1 SNHLY and CDR2 FYNNEI come from the germline V gene. This CDR3 region has 15 residues. Trimming cost V 3 bases and J 10 bases; bases outside gene matches: 7. Profiled with immunoSEQ multiplex PCR; TCRdb holds only in-frame clones, not every one. The data contain about 58,000 clones, 91% of them seen just once; the ten biggest clones take up 0.4% to 0.5%. Sequencing was performed on CD4+ T cells from peripheral blood mononuclear cells, taken after pregnancy. This TCR derives from a female donor in good health, enrolled as a control in a pregnancy study. The J gene is TRBJ2-3, the V gene TRBV2; the match to TRBD2 covers 13 bases. CDR3 region: CASSDETSGGGSQYF. In DNA, the CDR3 is TGTGCCAGCAGTGATGAAACTAGCGGGGGGGGGTCGCAGTATTTT.